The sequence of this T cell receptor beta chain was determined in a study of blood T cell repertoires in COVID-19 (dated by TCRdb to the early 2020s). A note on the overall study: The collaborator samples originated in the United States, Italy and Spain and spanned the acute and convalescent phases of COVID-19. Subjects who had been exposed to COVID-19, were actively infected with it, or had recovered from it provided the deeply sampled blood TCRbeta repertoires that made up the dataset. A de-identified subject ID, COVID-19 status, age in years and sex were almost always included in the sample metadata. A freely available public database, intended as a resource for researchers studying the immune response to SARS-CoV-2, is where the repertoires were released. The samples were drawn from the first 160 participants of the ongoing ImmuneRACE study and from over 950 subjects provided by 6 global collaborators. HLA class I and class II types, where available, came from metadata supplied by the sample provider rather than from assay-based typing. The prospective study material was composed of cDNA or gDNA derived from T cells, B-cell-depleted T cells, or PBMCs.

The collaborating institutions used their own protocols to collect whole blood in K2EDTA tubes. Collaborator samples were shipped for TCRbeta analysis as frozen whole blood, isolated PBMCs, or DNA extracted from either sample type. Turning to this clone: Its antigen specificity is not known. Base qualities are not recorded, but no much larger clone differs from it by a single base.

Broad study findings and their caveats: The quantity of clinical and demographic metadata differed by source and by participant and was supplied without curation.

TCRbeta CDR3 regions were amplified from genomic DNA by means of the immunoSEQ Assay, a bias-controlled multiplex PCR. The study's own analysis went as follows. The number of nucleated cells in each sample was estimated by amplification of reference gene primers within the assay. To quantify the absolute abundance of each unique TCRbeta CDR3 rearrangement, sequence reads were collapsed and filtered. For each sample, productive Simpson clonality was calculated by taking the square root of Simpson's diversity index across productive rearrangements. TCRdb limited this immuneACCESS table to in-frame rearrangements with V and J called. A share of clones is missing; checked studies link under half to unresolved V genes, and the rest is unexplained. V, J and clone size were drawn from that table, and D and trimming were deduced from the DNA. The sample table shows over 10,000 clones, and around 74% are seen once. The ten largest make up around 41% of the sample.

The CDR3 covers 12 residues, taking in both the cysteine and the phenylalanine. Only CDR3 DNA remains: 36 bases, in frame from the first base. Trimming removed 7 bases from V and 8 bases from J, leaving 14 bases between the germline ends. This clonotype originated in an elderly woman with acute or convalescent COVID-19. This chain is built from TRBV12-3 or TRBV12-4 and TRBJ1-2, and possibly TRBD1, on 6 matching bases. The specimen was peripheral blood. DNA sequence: TGTGCCAGCACCACACAGGGCTACGGCTACACCTTC. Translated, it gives CASTTQGYGYTF.